This TCR beta chain was observed in a study of T cells in Graves' hyperthyroidism and ophthalmopathy. Notes on the study in general: Most clonotypes expanded in thyroid above 0.001 were likewise present in blood.

About this clonotype: Its antigen is still unknown.

Authors of the study amplified TCR beta CDR3 regions from RNA transcripts. HTBI primers were used for first-round RT-PCR of the TCR CDR3. TCRdb reprocessed the multiplex PCR reads via MiXCR and lists one record per CDR3 protein. The sample yields about 98,000 distinct CDR3 sequences, 35% to 45% seen once. The V gene end was trimmed by 8 bases and the J gene end by 7 bases; junction bases not matched to a gene: 5. The CDR3 has 12 amino acids. Germline values: CDR1 MNHEY, CDR2 SVGAGI. The definition of stable Graves' hyperthyroidism was no ophthalmopathy progression within 18 months. Those patients with uncontrolled infection, other autoimmune disease, pregnancy or lactation were excluded. On the basis of clinical symptoms, serum thyroxine and TRAb, thyroid ultrasound and orbital computed tomography, diagnoses were made.

What was sequenced was peripheral blood or thyroid tissue (not recorded which). The chain combines TRBV6-5 with TRBJ2-5; TRBD2 matches at 9 bases. The clonotype comes from a woman between 25 and 40 years old with Graves' hyperthyroidism. The CDR3 sequence is CASRAGGGTQYF. CDR3 bases: TGTGCCAGCCGGGCGGGAGGGGGGACCCAGTACTTC.